Below are 32 T cell receptor beta chains sequenced from a single sample in a study of early T cells in non-severe SARS-CoV-2 infection. TCRdb reanalysed the 5' RACE reads using MiXCR and keeps one entry per CDR3 protein. The sample holds about 64,000 distinct CDR3 sequences, just under 5% seen once. Input material: whole blood. The receptors here all came from an adult who was a healthcare worker with PCR-confirmed SARS-CoV-2 infection or an uninfected control (not recorded which).

This clonotype was seen at least ten times. V usage is TRBV6-2 or TRBV6-3 and J usage is TRBJ1-1; a weak D match, TRBD1 (5 bases). Trimming stripped 2 bases from V and 0 bases from J, with 16 bases between. This CDR3 is 17 amino acids long. Germline CDR1 and CDR2: MNHEY and SVGEGT. This chain's CDR3 is CASSYGRFRQLNTEAFF. For the CDR3, the DNA is TGTGCCAGCAGTTACGGGAGATTTAGACAGCTGAACACTGAAGCTTTCTTT.

This clonotype has more than one count but fewer than ten. The CDR3 loop is CASSLRNTEAFF. CDR3 in DNA: TGTGCCAGCAGCCTACGAAACACTGAAGCTTTCTTT. The chain uses TRBV6-1 and TRBJ1-1, with no clear D. The germline V gene has CDR1 MNHNS and CDR2 SASEGT. V dropped 6 bases and J dropped 2 bases, with 7 bases sitting between them. This CDR3 spans 12 amino acids.

The CDR3 coding sequence is TGTGCCAGCAGCTTATTCGCAGGCGACGGTTCTAGCACAGATACGCAGTATTTT. Translating it yields CASSLFAGDGSSTDTQYF. The chain uses TRBV7-3 and TRBJ2-3; the D is unclear. The germline V gene encodes CDR1 SGHTA and CDR2 FQGTGA. The CDR3 spans 18 residues. Trimming took 2 bases from V and 0 from J, leaving 18 bases between them.

This clonotype occurred many times. This chain links TRBV29-1 with TRBJ1-1; D gene uncertain. Germline CDR1 and CDR2: SQVTM and ANQGSEA. This CDR3 has 13 residues. The V and J ends lost 7 bases and 0 bases respectively, with 12 bases between them. The CDR3 loop is CSARTGMNTEAFF. CDR3 DNA sequence: TGCAGCGCTCGGACTGGGATGAACACTGAAGCTTTCTTT.

This clonotype was seen more than once but under ten times. Here the CDR3 DNA reads TGTGCCAGCAAATTTGGAGAGGCTAATGAAAAACTGTTTTTT. Its translation is CASKFGEANEKLFF. The V and J genes are TRBV12-3 or TRBV12-4 and TRBJ1-4, with D unresolved. The CDR3 sequence is 14 residues long. The ends were cut back, 7 bases at V and 3 bases at J, with 12 bases in the middle.

This clonotype appeared many times. The V gene is TRBV21-1, the J gene TRBJ2-7; no DNA check was done on the table's D call, TRBD2. TRBV21-1 is annotated as a pseudogene. The length of the CDR3 is 16 residues. The CDR3 nucleotides read TGTGCCAGCAGCAATAAAACCGGGACTAGCGGCGGATTTGGGCACTTC. Its protein product is CASSNKTGTSGGFGHF.

This clonotype was seen ten or more times. This chain links TRBV29-1 with TRBJ1-1, with TRBD1 matching over 8 bases. The J segment lost 7 bases and the V segment lost 4 bases, leaving 8 bases of the junction unmatched. This CDR3 is built from 13 residues. CDR1 SQVTM and CDR2 ANQGSEA come from the germline V gene. The CDR3 nucleotides read TGCAGCGTTGGGCCGACAGGGGCTGTTGAAGCTTTCTTT. This codes for CSVGPTGAVEAFF.

This clonotype appeared many times. The chain recombines TRBV20-1 with TRBJ2-3; D gene uncertain. The CDR3 consists of 11 residues. V dropped 5 bases and J dropped 5 bases, with 8 bases sitting between them. Per the germline V gene, CDR1 is DFQATT and CDR2 is SNEGSKA (reference sequence). In DNA, the CDR3 is TGCAGTGCTTTGGACGGAGATACGCAGTATTTT. Encoded protein: CSALDGDTQYF.

This chain connects TRBV12-3 or TRBV12-4 to TRBJ2-2; D ambiguous. V lost 8 bases, J lost 4 bases, and 11 bases lay in between. This CDR3 comprises 13 residues. The CDR3 region is CASALASTGELFF. CDR3 in DNA: TGTGCCAGCGCTCTGGCGTCCACCGGGGAGCTGTTTTTT.

There are many counts of this clonotype. This chain links TRBV30 with TRBJ1-1; possibly TRBD1 for D (6 bases). The CDR3 is made up of 16 amino acids. Germline CDR1 is GTSNPN and CDR2 is SVGIG (reference sequence). V lost 0 bases to trimming and J lost 3 bases, with 17 bases between them. The CDR3 is CAWSVGRDKIYTEAFF. The CDR3 nucleotides are TGTGCCTGGAGTGTAGGCCGGGACAAAATATACACTGAAGCTTTCTTT.

V and J are TRBV29-1 and TRBJ2-5; a possible D gene is TRBD1 (6 bases). The V end was cut by 0 bases, the J end by 6 bases, with 11 bases between. CDR1 and CDR2 (germline): SQVTM, ANQGSEA. This CDR3 has 13 amino acids. The DNA of the CDR3 is TGCAGCGTTGAAGATCACAGGGACAAGACCCAGTACTTC. Translation gives CSVEDHRDKTQYF.

This clonotype was detected ten times or more. The chain uses TRBV2 and TRBJ2-1, with TRBD2 matching over 8 bases. V gave up 4 bases and J gave up 8 bases; unmatched junction bases: 13. Germline V gene sequence: CDR1 SNHLY, CDR2 FYNNEI. This CDR3 has 16 residues. As DNA, the CDR3 is TGTGCCAGCAGTGTAGTGACGGGAGGGCCAAGGTATGAGCAGTTCTTC. This codes for CASSVVTGGPRYEQFF.

This clonotype was observed at least ten times. The chain recombines TRBV27 with TRBJ2-7; maybe TRBD1 (7 bases). The V gene's germline CDR1 is MNHEY and CDR2 SMNVEV (reference sequence). Trimming removed 3 bases from V and 4 bases from J, with 16 bases in between. CDR3 length: 15 residues. DNA of the CDR3: TGTGCCAGCAGTTTGAAGGGGGCGCGGGGATACGAGCAGTACTTC. Protein product: CASSLKGARGYEQYF.

The sample holds a few counts of this clonotype. This chain's CDR3 is CASSVDPRDQGNSPLHF. Here the CDR3 DNA reads TGTGCCAGCAGCGTAGACCCCCGGGACCAGGGGAATTCACCCCTCCACTTT. The chain recombines TRBV9 with TRBJ1-6, with D perhaps TRBD1 (6 bases). Germline CDR1 and CDR2: SGDLS and YYNGEE. V lost 0 bases to trimming and J lost 7 bases, with 17 bases between them. The CDR3 contains 17 residues.

This clonotype was observed at least ten times. The J gene is TRBJ2-6, the V gene TRBV2, with a possible D match to TRBD1 (5 bases). The ends were cut back, 1 base at V and 1 base at J, with 5 bases in the middle. The CDR3 has 15 residues. Germline V CDR1 and CDR2: SNHLY, FYNNEI. The CDR3 loop reads CASSEEGSGANVLTF. For the CDR3, the DNA is TGTGCCAGCAGTGAAGAGGGGTCTGGGGCCAACGTCCTGACTTTC.

This clonotype was picked up a small number of times. V usage is TRBV20-1 and J usage is TRBJ1-5; unclear D gene. V dropped 6 bases and J dropped 3 bases, with 9 bases sitting between them. The CDR3 consists of 12 residues. Germline V gene lookup returns CDR1 DFQATT and CDR2 SNEGSKA (reference sequence). The CDR3 DNA reads as TGCAGTGCCAGAAACTCCAATCAGCCCCAGCATTTT. Translation gives CSARNSNQPQHF.

The genes are TRBV29-1 and TRBJ2-2, with D unresolved. The germline gives CDR1 SQVTM, CDR2 ANQGSEA. Trimming shortened V by 5 bases and J by 4 bases, and 14 bases separated the two germline ends. The CDR3 length is 14 residues. The CDR3, as DNA: TGCAGCGTTCTCCCAGTCGTCGGCACCGGGGAGCTGTTTTTT. Residues: CSVLPVVGTGELFF.

This clonotype was counted at least ten times. J is TRBJ2-2 and V is TRBV7-3, with D maybe TRBD2 (6 bases). CDR1 and CDR2 from the germline V gene are SGHTA and FQGTGA. The CDR3 covers 16 residues. V shed 1 base and J shed 4 bases, with 13 bases lying between them. The CDR3 loop reads CASSLSVAAPTGELFF. CDR3 nucleotides: TGTGCCAGCAGCTTAAGCGTAGCGGCTCCCACCGGGGAGCTGTTTTTT.

This clonotype was counted only a few times. The chain employs TRBV7-2 and TRBJ2-5; D may correspond to TRBD1 or TRBD2 (5 bases each). This CDR3 region has 15 residues. In germline, CDR1 is SGHTA, CDR2 FQGNSA. The V end was cut by 5 bases, the J end by 4 bases, with 17 bases between. CDR3 sequence (DNA): TGTGCCAGCAGCCCCATGGGGACGGCCAGAGAGACCCAGTACTTC. It specifies CASSPMGTARETQYF.

This clonotype was seen at least ten times. The rearrangement joins TRBV7-9 to TRBJ2-7; D gene unclear. The CDR3 has 13 amino acids. The V and J ends lost 3 bases and 2 bases respectively, with 8 bases between them. Germline V gene sequence: CDR1 SEHNR, CDR2 FQNEAQ (reference sequence). The CDR3 sequence: CASSFSVAYEQYF. CDR3 DNA sequence: TGTGCCAGCAGCTTTTCGGTTGCCTACGAGCAGTACTTC. Full variable domain (outside the CDR3, taken from reference TRBV7-9 and TRBJ2-7): DTGVSQNPRHKITKRGQNVTFRCDPISEHNRLYWYRQTLGQGPEFLTYFQNEAQLEKSRLLSDRFSAERPKGSFSTLEIQRTEQGDSAMYLCASSFSVAYEQYFGPGTRLTVT.

This clonotype was counted ten times or more. V is TRBV3-1 and J is TRBJ2-3; the match to TRBD2 covers 8 bases. The germline CDR1 and CDR2 sequences are LGHDT and YNNKEL (reference sequence). CDR3 length: 16 amino acids. V was clipped by 1 base and J by 4 bases; unmatched bases: 7. The CDR3 nucleotides read TGTGCCAGCAGCCAAGGCGGCGGGGGGCTTCCAGATACGCAGTATTTT. Amino acids: CASSQGGGGLPDTQYF.

This clonotype showed up many times. CDR3 nucleotides: TGCGCCAGCAGCTGGGGGGACAGGGAAAGGGACTACGAGCAGTACTTC. Amino acid sequence: CASSWGDRERDYEQYF. J is TRBJ2-7 and V is TRBV5-1; TRBD1 matches 9 bases. The germline V gene has CDR1 SGHRS and CDR2 YFSETQ. V was pared by 3 bases and J by 3 bases, with 10 bases of the junction left unmatched. CDR3 size: 16 residues.

This clonotype has at least ten counts. The chain recombines TRBV14 with TRBJ1-1; D perhaps matches TRBD1 (5 bases). The CDR3 loop spans 13 amino acids. Germline V lookup: CDR1 SGHDN, CDR2 FVKESK. V lost 4 bases, J lost 2 bases, and 8 bases lay in between. The CDR3 DNA reads TGTGCCAGCAGCCGGGGCGAAAACACTGAAGCTTTCTTT. It specifies CASSRGENTEAFF.

The V and J genes are TRBV2 and TRBJ2-2, with D perhaps being TRBD1 or TRBD2 (5 bases each). Germline V gene data show CDR1 as SNHLY and CDR2 as FYNNEI. With 3 bases removed from V and 2 bases from J, the gap between germline ends came to 10 bases. CDR3 size: 15 residues. CDR3 nucleotide sequence: TGTGCCAGCAGTGAGGGGACGCCAAACACCGGGGAGCTGTTTTTT. Its translation: CASSEGTPNTGELFF.

This clonotype was observed a handful of times. This chain uses TRBV7-9 with TRBJ2-7; perhaps TRBD2 as D (6 bases). CDR3 length: 16 amino acids. V shed 5 bases and J shed 3 bases, with 20 bases lying between them. The V gene's germline CDR1 is SEHNR and CDR2 FQNEAQ (reference sequence). The DNA for the CDR3 is TGTGCCAGCAGCCCCCTTTGGGGACTCGGAGACTACGAGCAGTACTTC. This translates into CASSPLWGLGDYEQYF.

This rearrangement joins TRBV6-1 to TRBJ1-2, with D possibly being TRBD1 (5 bases). The CDR3 is made up of 15 amino acids. Trimming pared 7 bases from V and 4 bases from J, leaving 19 bases between. CDR1 and CDR2 (germline): MNHNS, SASEGT. The CDR3 nucleotides read TGTGCCAGCACTACAAACCGGGGCTTAAGCTATGGCTACACCTTC. It translates to CASTTNRGLSYGYTF.

CDR3 sequence reads: CATNPLQGFQPQHF. The CDR3 nucleotides are TGTGCCACCAACCCCCTACAGGGCTTCCAGCCCCAGCATTTT. This chain links TRBV24-1 with TRBJ1-5; a possible D gene is TRBD1 (6 bases). The CDR3 has 14 amino acids. CDR1 and CDR2 (germline): KGHDR, SFDVKD. V was pared by 8 bases and J by 7 bases, with 17 bases between.

This sequence joins TRBV10-2 and TRBJ1-1; D possibly corresponds to TRBD1 (6 bases). Germline V gene data show CDR1 as WSHSY and CDR2 as SAAADI. V was cut by 2 bases and J by 7 bases, with 20 bases left in between. The CDR3 loop spans 16 amino acids. CDR3 loop: CASSETGQHLSGEAFF. CDR3 bases: TGCGCCAGCAGTGAGACAGGACAGCATCTCTCCGGTGAAGCTTTCTTT.

Only a few counts were recorded for this clonotype. The rearrangement joins TRBV18 to TRBJ1-6; D gene unclear. V lost 2 bases and J lost 10, with 9 bases in between. The V gene's germline CDR1 is KGHSH and CDR2 LQKENI. The CDR3 totals 13 residues. CDR3 sequence (DNA): TGTGCCAGCTCACCATCCATGGAATCACCCCTCCACTTT. It yields the protein CASSPSMESPLHF.

Comment on this clonotype: Possible read error: a much larger clone is one base away. This chain joins TRBV15 and TRBJ2-3; D possibly corresponds to TRBD1 (5 bases). The CDR3 extends over 13 amino acids. Germline CDR1 reads LNHNV; CDR2 reads YYDKDF (reference sequence). The DNA of the CDR3 is TGTGCCACCAGCAGAGGCATGACAGATACGCAGTGTTTT. It specifies CATSRGMTDTQCF.

This clonotype was detected ten times or more. The V and J genes are TRBV4-3 and TRBJ2-5; D perhaps matches TRBD2 (6 bases). The CDR3 totals 14 residues. CDR1 is LGHNA, CDR2 YSLEER, per germline. Trimming removed 5 bases from V and 2 bases from J, with 12 bases in between. The CDR3 here is CASSSGRRQETQYF. CDR3 sequence (DNA): TGCGCCAGCAGCAGTGGGAGGAGGCAAGAGACCCAGTACTTC.

This clonotype was seen ten or more times. The J gene is TRBJ1-2, the V gene TRBV13; D is perhaps TRBD1 (5 bases). Germline V lookup: CDR1 PRHDT, CDR2 FYEKMQ (reference sequence). Trimming cost V 5 bases and J 6 bases, with 25 bases left between them. This CDR3 comprises 17 residues. CDR3 nucleotides: TGTGCCAGCAGCCCGCAGAGACAGCCAGCATTAAAGCATGGCTACACCTTC. As protein: CASSPQRQPALKHGYTF.